The 10 T cell receptor beta chains listed next were all sequenced from one sample in a study of blood T cell repertoires in COVID-19. Assay used: immunoSEQ multiplex PCR; TCRdb lists only in-frame clones, some missing. The sample yields some 300,000 clones, 85% to 90% seen once. The specimen was peripheral blood. The origin of the receptors is a woman in her forties with COVID-19, enrolled during active disease.

This chain connects TRBV10-1 to TRBJ2-7; no clear D. This CDR3 spans 15 amino acids. From germline, CDR1 is WNHNN and CDR2 SYGVQD (reference sequence). The V end lost 4 bases, the J end lost 0 bases, and 13 bases lay between the germline ends. The CDR3: CASSGRRGASYEQYF. The CDR3 DNA is TGCGCCAGCAGTGGTCGCCGTGGAGCCTCCTACGAGCAGTACTTC.

This chain uses TRBV10-1 with TRBJ1-4, with D possibly matching TRBD1 (6 bases). This CDR3 is 16 amino acids long. The germline V gene has CDR1 WNHNN and CDR2 SYGVQD (reference sequence). With 8 bases removed from V and 4 bases from J, the gap between germline ends came to 20 bases. The CDR3 region has the DNA TGCGCCAGCCCCGGGGCCAGGGGAAAACGTAATGAAAAACTGTTTTTT. This encodes CASPGARGKRNEKLFF.

V gene TRBV9 combines with J gene TRBJ1-5, with TRBD1 identical over 8 bases. The CDR3 consists of 14 residues. V lost 4 bases, J lost 4 bases, and 4 bases stayed unmatched. The V gene's germline CDR1 is SGDLS and CDR2 YYNGEE. CDR3 bases: TGTGCCAGCAGCCCCAGACAGGGGAATCAGCCCCAGCATTTT. It specifies CASSPRQGNQPQHF.

This clone is a singleton in its sample. The chain has TRBV7-9 and TRBJ2-5, with 7 bases matching TRBD2. CDR1 SEHNR and CDR2 FQNEAQ come from the germline V gene (reference sequence). The CDR3 loop spans 16 amino acids. V lost 2 bases and J lost 5; bases outside the gene matches: 11. The CDR3 DNA reads TGTGCCAGCAGCTTACCCATCCCGGGGGGAGGCGAGACCCAGTACTTC. Protein: CASSLPIPGGGETQYF. Drawing the rest from reference TRBV7-9 and TRBJ2-5, the complete variable domain is DTGVSQNPRHKITKRGQNVTFRCDPISEHNRLYWYRQTLGQGPEFLTYFQNEAQLEKSRLLSDRFSAERPKGSFSTLEIQRTEQGDSAMYLCASSLPIPGGGETQYFGPGTRLLVL.

A word on this clone: Other DNA sequences in the same sample also yield this CDR3. CDR3 region: CASSLLNYGYTF. Here the CDR3 DNA reads TGTGCCAGCAGTCTTCTAAACTATGGCTACACCTTC. V is TRBV28 and J is TRBJ1-2; D gene unclear. Per the germline V gene, CDR1 is MDHEN and CDR2 is SYDVKM. V lost 5 bases and J 2 bases, leaving 6 bases between the germline ends. CDR3 length equals 12 residues.

The chain is built from TRBV7-2 and TRBJ2-1, with a tentative D call TRBD2 (6 bases). CDR1 SGHTA and CDR2 FQGNSA come from the germline V gene. The ends were cut back, 6 bases at V and 5 bases at J, with 14 bases in the middle. The CDR3 loop spans 14 amino acids. CDR3 DNA sequence: TGTGCCAGCAGTCCCCAGCGGGCAAACAATGAGCAGTTCTTC. Residues: CASSPQRANNEQFF.

CDR3 sequence reads: CASSPQGMGVTEAFF. The CDR3, as DNA: TGTGCCAGCAGCCCCCAGGGGATGGGAGTCACTGAAGCTTTCTTT. The genes are TRBV7-2 and TRBJ1-1; perhaps TRBD1 as D (6 bases). V dropped 5 bases and J dropped 4 bases, with 17 bases sitting between them. Germline V lookup: CDR1 SGHTA, CDR2 FQGNSA. The length of the CDR3 is 15 residues. Full variable domain (remainder filled in from reference TRBV7-2 and TRBJ1-1): GAGVSQSPSNKVTEKGKDVELRCDPISGHTALYWYRQSLGQGLEFLIYFQGNSAPDKSGLPSDRFSAERTGGSVSTLTIQRTQQEDSAVYLCASSPQGMGVTEAFFGQGTRLTVV.

This clone was recorded once. The rearrangement links TRBV7-2 to TRBJ1-1, with D perhaps matching TRBD1 (5 bases). V lost 1 base, J lost 5 bases, and 14 bases lay in between. This CDR3 comprises 15 residues. Germline loops: CDR1 SGHTA, CDR2 FQGNSA. The CDR3 sequence: CASSLGLRGKTEAFF. DNA of the CDR3: TGTGCCAGCAGCTTAGGGCTCCGGGGGAAGACTGAAGCTTTCTTT.

The chain joins TRBV5-4 to TRBJ2-7; a possible D gene is TRBD1 (8 bases). V lost 6 bases to trimming and J lost 1 base, with 14 bases between them. Looked up from germline, CDR1 is SGHNT and CDR2 is YYREEE (reference sequence). There are 14 residues in the CDR3. CDR3 residues: CASTKQGGSYEQYF. CDR3 sequence (DNA): TGTGCCAGCACTAAACAGGGGGGGTCCTACGAGCAGTACTTC.

This clone was picked up one time. The gene calls are TRBV28 and TRBJ2-3; 7 positions match TRBD1. The CDR3 is 15 residues long. Germline assignment: CDR1 MDHEN and CDR2 SYDVKM. Trimming at V came to 10 bases and at J to 0 bases, leaving 10 bases not matched to a gene. Here the CDR3 DNA reads TGTGCCACCATGGGCAGGGGGTCTAGCACAGATACGCAGTATTTT. It translates to CATMGRGSSTDTQYF.